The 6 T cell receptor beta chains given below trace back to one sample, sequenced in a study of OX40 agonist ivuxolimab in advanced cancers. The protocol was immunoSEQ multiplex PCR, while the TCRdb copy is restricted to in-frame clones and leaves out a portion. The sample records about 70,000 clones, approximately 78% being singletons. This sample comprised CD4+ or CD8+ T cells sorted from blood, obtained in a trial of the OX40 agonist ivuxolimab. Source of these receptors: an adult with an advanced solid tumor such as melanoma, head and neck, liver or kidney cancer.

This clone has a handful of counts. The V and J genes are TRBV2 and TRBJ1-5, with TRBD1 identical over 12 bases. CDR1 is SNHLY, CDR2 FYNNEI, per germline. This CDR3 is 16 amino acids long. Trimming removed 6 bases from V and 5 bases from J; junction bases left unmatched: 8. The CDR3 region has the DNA TGTGCCAGCAGGACAACCCGGGACAGGGGGCATCAGCCCCAGCATTTT. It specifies CASRTTRDRGHQPQHF.

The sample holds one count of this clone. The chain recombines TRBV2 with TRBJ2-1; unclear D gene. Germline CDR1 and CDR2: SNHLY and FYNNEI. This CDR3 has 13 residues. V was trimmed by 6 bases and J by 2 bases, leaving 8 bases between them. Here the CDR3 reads CASSWEPYNEQFF. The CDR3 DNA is TGTGCCAGCAGCTGGGAACCCTACAATGAGCAGTTCTTC.

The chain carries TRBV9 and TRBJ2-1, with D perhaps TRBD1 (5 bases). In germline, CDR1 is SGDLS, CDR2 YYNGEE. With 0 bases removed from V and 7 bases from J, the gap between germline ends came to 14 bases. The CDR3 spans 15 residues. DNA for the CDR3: TGTGCCAGCAGCGTAGAAATGGGGCCCGGGAATGAGCAGTTCTTC. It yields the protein CASSVEMGPGNEQFF.

CDR3 loop: CASSIRREAFF. The CDR3 DNA is TGTGCCAGTAGTATACGGCGCGAAGCTTTCTTT. The chain carries TRBV19 and TRBJ1-1, with D uncertain. V lost 2 bases to trimming and J lost 8 bases, with 6 bases between them. This CDR3 has 11 residues. Germline V gene lookup returns CDR1 LNHDA and CDR2 SQIVND (reference sequence).

CDR3 in amino acids: CASSQESPLSNQPQHF. The CDR3 DNA follows: TGCGCCAGCAGCCAAGAATCCCCTCTTAGCAATCAGCCCCAGCATTTT. The V call is TRBV4-1, the J call TRBJ1-5; D ambiguous. Per germline, CDR1 MGHRA and CDR2 YSYEKL. V dropped 0 bases and J dropped 0 bases, with 9 bases sitting between them. The CDR3 has 16 residues.

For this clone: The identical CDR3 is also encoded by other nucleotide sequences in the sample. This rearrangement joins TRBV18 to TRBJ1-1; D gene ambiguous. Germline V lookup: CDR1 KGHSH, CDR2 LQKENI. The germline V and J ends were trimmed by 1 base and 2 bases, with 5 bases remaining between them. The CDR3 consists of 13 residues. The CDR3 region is CASSPHPNTEAFF. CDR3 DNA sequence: TGTGCCAGCTCACCACATCCCAACACTGAAGCTTTCTTT.